This T cell receptor (beta chain) was identified during a study of T-cell reconstitution after alpha-beta-depleted transplantation in children. V shed 1 base and J shed 8 bases, with 9 bases lying between them. This CDR3 contains 13 residues. Looked up from germline, CDR1 is MGHRA and CDR2 is YSYEKL. This clonotype occurred a few times. The authors prepared the TCRbeta library with unique molecular identifiers. Using its own MiXCR run on the PCR reads, TCRdb lists one record per CDR3 protein. In the table there are roughly 200,000 distinct CDR3 sequences, approximately 10% of which are singletons. The starting material was PBMCs from the stem cell graft donor, obtained from the stem cell graft. The receptor comes from a human donor who donated a stem cell graft to a child with acute lymphoblastic leukemia. The V call is TRBV4-1, the J call TRBJ2-1; no clear D gene. The CDR3 reads CASSQVGTHEQFF. The CDR3 nucleotides are TGCGCCAGCAGCCAAGTGGGTACCCATGAGCAGTTCTTC.